This passage covers 12 T cell receptor beta chains from one sample sequenced in a study of early T cells in non-severe SARS-CoV-2 infection. From the 5' RACE reads, TCRdb called clonotypes with MiXCR, one entry per CDR3 protein. The data hold some 80,000 distinct CDR3 sequences, with roughly 10% observed a single time. The sequencing used whole blood, collected at baseline. These receptors were taken from an adult who was a healthcare worker with PCR-confirmed SARS-CoV-2 infection or an uninfected control (not recorded which).

V usage is TRBV4-1 and J usage is TRBJ2-5, with TRBD2 matching over 11 bases. Losses at the gene ends were 1 base for V and 2 bases for J; bases not matched to a gene: 9. The CDR3 contains 18 residues. Germline CDR1 reads MGHRA; CDR2 reads YSYEKL. For the CDR3, the DNA is TGCGCCAGCAGCCAAGGATTCCGACTAGCGGGAATACAAGAGACCCAGTACTTC. This sequence encodes CASSQGFRLAGIQETQYF.

This clonotype occurred many times. The V and J genes are TRBV2 and TRBJ2-5; a weak D match, TRBD2 (6 bases). V lost 6 bases, J lost 2 bases, and 25 bases lay in between. CDR3 length: 18 amino acids. Germline V gives CDR1 SNHLY, CDR2 FYNNEI. The CDR3: CASRRGFRQGVHQETQYF. The CDR3, as DNA: TGTGCCAGCAGGCGGGGATTTCGTCAGGGCGTCCATCAAGAGACCCAGTACTTC.

This clonotype was seen a single time. The V and J genes are TRBV3-1 and TRBJ1-6; D unclear. Germline V gene data show CDR1 as LGHDT and CDR2 as YNNKEL (reference sequence). Trimming took off 1 base at V and 9 bases at J, with 7 bases between the two ends. The CDR3 covers 13 residues. The CDR3 region is CASSQVRGSPLHF. In DNA form, the CDR3 reads TGTGCCAGCAGCCAAGTCCGGGGTTCACCCCTCCACTTT.

This clonotype turned up a few times. The chain couples TRBV14 to TRBJ2-3, with a tentative D call TRBD2 (6 bases). Germline CDR1 reads SGHDN; CDR2 reads FVKESK. The CDR3 length is 16 residues. V was trimmed by 2 bases and J by 2 bases, leaving 14 bases between them. CDR3 in amino acids: CASSQSAGKPTDTQYF. The DNA for the CDR3 is TGTGCCAGCAGCCAATCGGCGGGAAAGCCCACAGATACGCAGTATTTT.

The chain uses TRBV7-8 and TRBJ1-2; 8 bases match TRBD1. The J segment lost 2 bases and the V segment lost 2 bases, leaving 4 bases of the junction unmatched. The CDR3 length is 15 residues. Per germline, CDR1 SGHVS and CDR2 FQNEAQ. CDR3 in amino acids: CASSLNQGANYGYTF. CDR3 nucleotides: TGTGCCAGCAGCTTAAATCAGGGGGCGAACTATGGCTACACCTTC. The complete variable domain, with remaining parts taken from reference TRBV7-8 and TRBJ1-2, reads GAGVSQSPRYKVAKRGQDVALRCDPISGHVSLFWYQQALGQGPEFLTYFQNEAQLDKSGLPSDRFFAERPEGSVSTLKIQRTQQEDSAVYLCASSLNQGANYGYTFGSGTRLTVV.

This chain joins TRBV7-2 and TRBJ2-5; no clear D. V was trimmed by 3 bases and J by 2 bases, leaving 10 bases between them. Germline loops: CDR1 SGHTA, CDR2 FQGNSA. This CDR3 is built from 14 residues. CDR3: CASSFAAGQETQYF. The CDR3, as DNA: TGTGCCAGCAGCTTCGCGGCAGGTCAAGAGACCCAGTACTTC.

The sample holds a few counts of this clonotype. The V call is TRBV9, the J call TRBJ2-5, with D perhaps TRBD1 (5 bases). V was pared by 1 base and J by 11 bases, with 15 bases between. Germline assignment: CDR1 SGDLS and CDR2 YYNGEE. The CDR3 extends over 13 amino acids. The CDR3 DNA follows: TGTGCCAGCAGCGTAAATGAACGGACACCTCAGTACTTC. Its translation: CASSVNERTPQYF.

In this sample, this clonotype turned up many times. The chain combines TRBV7-9 with TRBJ1-1; D is unclear. V lost 6 bases to trimming and J lost 3 bases, with 11 bases between them. CDR1 SEHNR and CDR2 FQNEAQ come from the germline V gene (reference sequence). The CDR3 has 13 residues. CDR3 sequence (DNA): TGTGCCAGCAGTTACCGGGTCGACACTGAAGCTTTCTTT. Translation gives CASSYRVDTEAFF.

The sample holds a few counts of this clonotype. The chain links TRBV6-5 to TRBJ2-6; the D is unclear. The CDR3 has 15 residues. The germline V and J ends were trimmed by 7 bases and 2 bases, with 12 bases remaining between them. Germline assignment: CDR1 MNHEY and CDR2 SVGAGI. The CDR3 DNA reads as TGTGCCAGCACCCACCGAAGGACTGGGGCCAACGTCCTGACTTTC. Protein: CASTHRRTGANVLTF.

The chain links TRBV3-1 to TRBJ2-1, with D perhaps TRBD1 (5 bases). Trimming took 1 base from V and 5 from J, leaving 12 bases between them. The CDR3 spans 15 residues. CDR1 and CDR2 (germline): LGHDT, YNNKEL (reference sequence). CDR3 amino acids: CASSQGSRAHNEQFF. The DNA for the CDR3 is TGTGCCAGCAGCCAAGGCTCCAGGGCGCACAATGAGCAGTTCTTC.

This clonotype occurred a few times. The chain couples TRBV29-1 to TRBJ2-3; TRBD1 might be the D (6 bases). V lost 4 bases to trimming and J lost 0 bases, with 8 bases between them. CDR3 length: 13 residues. CDR1 is SQVTM and CDR2 is ANQGSEA in the germline V gene. CDR3 amino acids: CSVGGRSTDTQYF. The CDR3 DNA sequence: TGCAGCGTTGGGGGGCGGAGCACAGATACGCAGTATTTT.

This chain uses TRBV7-2 with TRBJ2-5; 10 nucleotides align to TRBD1. J lost 7 bases, V lost 5 bases, and 10 bases had no gene match. The CDR3 loop spans 15 amino acids. Germline CDR1 is SGHTA and CDR2 is FQGNSA. The CDR3 DNA reads as TGTGCCAGCAGCAGGGGACAGGGGTCTTTAGGGACCCAGTACTTC. This codes for CASSRGQGSLGTQYF. The full variable domain, rest sourced from reference TRBV7-2 and TRBJ2-5, is GAGVSQSPSNKVTEKGKDVELRCDPISGHTALYWYRQSLGQGLEFLIYFQGNSAPDKSGLPSDRFSAERTGGSVSTLTIQRTQQEDSAVYLCASSRGQGSLGTQYFGPGTRLLVL.